This T cell receptor (beta chain) was observed in a study of Tregs in tolerant kidney transplant recipients. CDR1 is LNHDA and CDR2 is SQIVND in the germline V gene (reference sequence). V shed 6 bases, J shed 7 bases, and the junction held 13 bases outside the gene matches. The CDR3 consists of 16 residues. Sequenced by immunoSEQ multiplex PCR; TCRdb stores in-frame clones only, minus some. The table includes 30,000 to 35,000 clones, 65% to 85% detected once. Regarding this clone: The antigen remains undetermined.

The TCR was taken from a human donor in good health. Specimen: Tregs from blood cultured with allogeneic cells. The chain recombines TRBV19 with TRBJ1-5, with 9 bases identical to TRBD1. The CDR3 sequence: CASRSRAGTGNQPQHF. CDR3 nucleotides: TGTGCCAGTAGATCGCGGGCCGGGACAGGGAACCAGCCCCAGCATTTT.